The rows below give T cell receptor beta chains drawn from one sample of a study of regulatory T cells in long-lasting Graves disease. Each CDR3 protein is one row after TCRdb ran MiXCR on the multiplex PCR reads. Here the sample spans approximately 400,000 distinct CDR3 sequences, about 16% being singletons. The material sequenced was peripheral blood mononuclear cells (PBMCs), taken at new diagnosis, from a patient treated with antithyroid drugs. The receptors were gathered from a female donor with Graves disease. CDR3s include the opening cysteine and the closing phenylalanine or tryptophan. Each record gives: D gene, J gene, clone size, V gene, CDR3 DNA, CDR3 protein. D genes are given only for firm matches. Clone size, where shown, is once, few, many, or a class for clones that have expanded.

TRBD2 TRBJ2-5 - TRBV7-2 TGTGCCAGCAGCTTGGGGGGGACTAGCGGGAGGGCTAACCAGTACTTC CASSLGGTSGRANQYF
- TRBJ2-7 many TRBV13 TGTGCCAGCAGCTTATCCGGGACTGCGTTTATGGGGGACGAGCAGTACTTC CASSLSGTAFMGDEQYF
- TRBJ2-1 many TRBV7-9 TGTGCCAGCAGCCCTGGGGTGACCCCCGGGTCGTCCAATGAGCAGTTCTTC CASSPGVTPGSSNEQFF
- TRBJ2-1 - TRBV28 TGTGCCAGTAAGGACGTCTACTACAATGAGCAGTTCTTC CASKDVYYNEQFF
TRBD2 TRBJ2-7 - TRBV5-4 TGTGCCAGCAGCGGAGGCGGGACTAGCGGGAGCTCAAGGACCTACGAGCAGTACTTC CASSGGGTSGSSRTYEQYF
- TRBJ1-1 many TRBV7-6 TGTGCCAGCAGCCCCCAGGAGAGCATGAACACTGAAGCTTTCTTT CASSPQESMNTEAFF
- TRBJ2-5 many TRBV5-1 TGCGCCAGCAGCCCACTTGCGGGACAAAAAGAGACCCAGTACTTC CASSPLAGQKETQYF
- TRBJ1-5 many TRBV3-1 TGTGCCAGCAGCCAAGGAACTCAGCCCCAGCATTTT CASSQGTQPQHF
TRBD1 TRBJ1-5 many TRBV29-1 TGCAGCGTCCTTACAGGGGGCAATCAGCCCCAGCATTTT CSVLTGGNQPQHF
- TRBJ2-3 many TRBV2 TGTGCCAGCAGTGAGACGGACAGACCAGATACGCAGTATTTT CASSETDRPDTQYF
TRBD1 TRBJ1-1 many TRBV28 TGTGCCAGCAGCTGGACAGGGGGAACTGAAGCTTTCTTT CASSWTGGTEAFF
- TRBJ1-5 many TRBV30 TGTGCCTGGAGCGGATTGGCTCCGGGTCAGCCCCAGCATTTT CAWSGLAPGQPQHF
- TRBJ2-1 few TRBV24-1 TGTGCCACCAGTGATTTTCGCGGTAATGAGCAGTTCTTC CATSDFRGNEQFF
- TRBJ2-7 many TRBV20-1 TGCAGTGGAATCAGGGTTAGCTCCTACGAGCAGTACTTC CSGIRVSSYEQYF
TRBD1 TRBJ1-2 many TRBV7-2 TGTGCCAGCAGCTTAGTGGCAGGGACAGAGAAGGGCTACACCTTC CASSLVAGTEKGYTF
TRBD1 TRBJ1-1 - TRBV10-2 TGCGCCAGCAGTCCGGACAGGGGGCGCGGGAGGAACACTGAAGCTTTCTTT CASSPDRGRGRNTEAFF
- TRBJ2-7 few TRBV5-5 TGTGCCAGCAGCCTGGACACCGAGCAGTACTTC CASSLDTEQYF
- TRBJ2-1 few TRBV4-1 TGCGCCAGCAGCCTATCTCGAGGCCTAAGGAATGAGCAGTTCTTC CASSLSRGLRNEQFF